This TCR beta chain is drawn from a study of shared T cell receptors in the human thymus. Profiled with immunoSEQ multiplex PCR; TCRdb holds only in-frame clones, not every one. The data show about 660,000 clones, 88% seen once. This clone was recorded once. V was pared by 0 bases and J by 3 bases, with 11 bases between. CDR1 is LNHDA and CDR2 is SQIVND in the germline V gene (reference sequence). The CDR3 runs to 15 residues. The sample was also reused in another study, on human thymus T cells. From that report: Samples came from healthy Finnish infants during open corrective cardiac surgery. Resections were taken during corrective heart surgery, and the thymus tissue came from these. Reports from related research described highly overlapping thymic repertoires among unrelated individuals.

Material: thymocytes. V gene TRBV19 combines with J gene TRBJ1-2; TRBD1 might be the D (5 bases). The clonotype comes from a boy in the first two years of life with a congenital heart defect. CDR3 nucleotide sequence: TGTGCCAGTAGTATAGAAGGGGCAGTCGACTATGGCTACACCTTC. Translated, it gives CASSIEGAVDYGYTF.